This record looks at one T cell receptor (beta chain) sequence and its context. Its specificity is unknown. The CDR3 has 16 residues. Germline values: CDR1 SGHTA, CDR2 FQGNSA. V was clipped by 1 base and J by 4 bases, with 16 bases between them. CD4+ cells of the naive, central memory, regulatory and stem cell-like memory types were sorted via CD45RO/CCR7/CD25/CD127/CD95/CD27. Each of the sorted populations had a purity greater than 98%. The data derive from a study of beta chain features in type 1 diabetes. Reverse transcribing all isolated RNA meant expressed TCRB transcripts were sequenced. Generated by immunoSEQ multiplex PCR, the TCRdb table keeps only in-frame clones and is missing some. The table includes roughly 240,000 clones, 24% detected once. Study-wide results and limits: Compared to healthy donors, patients appeared to have naive, central memory and Treg TCRB repertoires that were more alike. TCRB CDR3 length was moderately but significantly reduced in all four CD4+ subsets of Type 1 diabetes patients. VDJ junctions from patients with type 1 diabetes contained fewer insertions and more deletions.

This receptor was taken from a woman in her 30s with type 1 diabetes. V usage is TRBV7-2 and J usage is TRBJ1-2; D remains unclear. The sequencing input was naive CD4+ T cells from blood. The CDR3 DNA reads as TGTGCCAGCAGCTTAGATGGGCTGATGCAGGCCTATGGCTACACCTTC. The encoded protein is CASSLDGLMQAYGYTF.